Following are 23 T cell receptor beta chains from one sample sequenced in a study of T-cell memory formation after mild COVID-19. TCRdb reprocessed the 5' RACE reads via MiXCR and lists one record per CDR3 protein. The data show 150,000 to 200,000 distinct CDR3 sequences, about 21% seen once. The sequenced sample was PBMCs or a T cell subset sorted from them (not recorded which). These receptor sequences come from an adult woman who had mild COVID-19 (a few samples of this study predate the infection). Cell type and time point are not known.

There are a few counts of this clonotype. The V call is TRBV30, the J call TRBJ2-1, with D perhaps matching TRBD2 (6 bases). Deletions cut 2 bases from V and 5 bases from J, with 13 bases between. CDR3 size: 14 residues. The germline CDR1 and CDR2 sequences are GTSNPN and SVGIG (reference sequence). CDR3 protein: CAWSTGRGNNEQFF. Here the CDR3 DNA reads TGTGCCTGGAGTACCGGGAGAGGGAACAATGAGCAGTTCTTC.

CDR3 residues: CASSLGTGTAEAFF. The CDR3 nucleotides are TGTGCCAGCAGCTTAGGGACAGGGACGGCTGAAGCTTTCTTT. V and J are TRBV7-3 and TRBJ1-1, with TRBD1 matching over 9 bases. CDR1 and CDR2 from the germline V gene are SGHTA and FQGTGA. Trimming cost V 2 bases and J 6 bases; bases outside gene matches: 4. This CDR3 is 14 amino acids long.

The CDR3 DNA reads TGTGCCACCCGCCGGGGTGATGAAAAACTGTTTTTT. The encoded protein is CATRRGDEKLFF. This chain links TRBV10-3 with TRBJ1-4; no clear D. Germline CDR1 is ENHRY and CDR2 is SYGVKD. With 10 bases removed from V and 6 bases from J, the gap between germline ends came to 12 bases. The CDR3 has 12 residues.

This clonotype was found a few times. V and J are TRBV12-3 or TRBV12-4 and TRBJ2-3; TRBD2 agrees at 13 bases. Trimming cost V 4 bases and J 0 bases; bases outside gene matches: 13. The CDR3 consists of 20 residues. This CDR3 is CASSSLYPGLAGTSTDTQYF. The CDR3, as DNA: TGTGCCAGCAGTTCGCTCTACCCGGGACTAGCGGGGACTAGCACAGATACGCAGTATTTT.

The genes are TRBV5-1 and TRBJ2-7; 8 bases line up with TRBD1. Germline values: CDR1 SGHRS, CDR2 YFSETQ. CDR3 size: 16 residues. Trimming at V came to 1 base and at J to 2 bases, leaving 8 bases not matched to a gene. CDR3 region: CASSLYRTGTTYEQYF. The CDR3 bases are TGCGCCAGCAGCTTGTATCGGACAGGGACGACCTACGAGCAGTACTTC.

The chain has TRBV12-3 or TRBV12-4 and TRBJ2-5, with D possibly being TRBD2 (6 bases). The CDR3 contains 12 residues. Deletions cut 6 bases from V and 5 bases from J, with 10 bases between. The CDR3 DNA sequence: TGTGCCAGCAGGCGGGACCGGGAGACCCAGTACTTC. Protein product: CASRRDRETQYF.

This clonotype was detected a few times. The rearrangement links TRBV7-6 to TRBJ1-3, with a weak D call TRBD1 (5 bases). Germline assignment: CDR1 SGHVS and CDR2 FNYEAQ. This CDR3 spans 13 amino acids. The V end lost 8 bases, the J end lost 2 bases, and 10 bases lay between the germline ends. The CDR3 is CASGGVPGNTIYF. In nucleotides, the CDR3 is TGTGCCAGCGGGGGGGTCCCTGGAAACACCATATATTTT.

The CDR3 is CASSDGTSGDSYEQYF. CDR3 nucleotide sequence: TGTGCCAGCAGCGACGGGACTAGCGGGGACTCCTACGAGCAGTACTTC. The chain has TRBV7-9 and TRBJ2-7; 13 nucleotides agree with TRBD2. Germline lookup yields CDR1 SEHNR and CDR2 FQNEAQ (reference sequence). The CDR3 extends over 16 amino acids. J lost 0 bases, V lost 5 bases, and 4 bases had no gene match.

This clonotype has a handful of counts. This chain links TRBV20-1 with TRBJ1-2, with D perhaps TRBD1 (5 bases). The CDR3 is 11 residues long. Trimming removed 8 bases at V and 4 bases at J, with 11 bases between. Germline CDR1 is DFQATT and CDR2 is SNEGSKA (reference sequence). The CDR3 DNA is TGCAGTTCCTGGGACGGCTATGGCTACACCTTC. Translated: CSSWDGYGYTF.

This clonotype turned up a few times. The chain is built from TRBV5-1 and TRBJ2-7, with TRBD2 matching 7 bases. Unmatched junction bases numbered 9, after V lost 6 bases and J lost 6 bases. The CDR3 consists of 13 residues. Germline V CDR1 and CDR2: SGHRS, YFSETQ. The CDR3 sequence is CASKVLAEGEQYF. CDR3 bases: TGCGCCAGCAAAGTTCTAGCGGAGGGCGAGCAGTACTTC.

V gene TRBV5-4 combines with J gene TRBJ2-1, with unresolved D. Looked up from germline, CDR1 is SGHNT and CDR2 is YYREEE (reference sequence). Trimming took 4 bases from V and 0 from J, leaving 14 bases between them. The CDR3 is 16 amino acids. The CDR3 bases are TGTGCCAGCAGCCCGGTCATAGGAAGCTCCTACAATGAGCAGTTCTTC. It specifies CASSPVIGSSYNEQFF.

This clonotype was counted a few times. V gene TRBV9 combines with J gene TRBJ2-7, with 12 bases identical to TRBD2. This CDR3 contains 18 residues. The V segment lost 0 bases and the J segment 0 bases; nucleotides outside the gene matches: 7. Germline CDR1 and CDR2: SGDLS and YYNGEE. CDR3: CASSVEGLAGGPSYEQYF. The CDR3 DNA is TGTGCCAGCAGCGTAGAAGGGCTAGCGGGGGGGCCCTCCTACGAGCAGTACTTC.

This clonotype was counted a few times. This chain joins TRBV19 and TRBJ1-2; D is undetermined. From germline, CDR1 is LNHDA and CDR2 SQIVND (reference sequence). The CDR3 runs 13 residues. V lost 5 bases and J lost 4, with 11 bases in between. The CDR3 DNA follows: TGTGCCAGTAGTCTTCCGGTTAGCTATGGCTACACCTTC. The encoded protein is CASSLPVSYGYTF.

This chain connects TRBV18 to TRBJ2-3; 7 nucleotides agree with TRBD1. The ends lost 3 bases at V and 3 bases at J; junction bases unmatched: 6. The CDR3 is 15 amino acids. Per germline, CDR1 KGHSH and CDR2 LQKENI. CDR3 loop: CASSPDRFGTDTQYF. DNA of the CDR3: TGTGCCAGCTCACCGGACAGGTTCGGTACAGATACGCAGTATTTT.

The chain employs TRBV4-2 and TRBJ2-1, with D possibly matching TRBD1 (5 bases). CDR1 is LGHNA, CDR2 YNFKEQ, per germline. V gave up 0 bases and J gave up 1 base, with 13 bases separating them. This CDR3 is built from 17 residues. The CDR3 nucleotides are TGTGCCAGCAGCCAAGATCCCCAGGGTGGGTCCTACAATGAGCAGTTCTTC. Translating it yields CASSQDPQGGSYNEQFF.

The rearrangement links TRBV9 to TRBJ2-7; a possible D gene is TRBD2 (6 bases). This CDR3 is built from 16 residues. V was trimmed by 3 bases and J by 2 bases, leaving 18 bases between them. Germline assignment: CDR1 SGDLS and CDR2 YYNGEE. CDR3 protein: CASSAGTDGAPYEQYF. The CDR3, as DNA: TGTGCCAGCAGCGCCGGGACTGATGGGGCCCCCTACGAGCAGTACTTC.

The sample holds a few counts of this clonotype. V gene TRBV5-1 combines with J gene TRBJ2-7; TRBD1 agrees at 8 bases. CDR1 is SGHRS and CDR2 is YFSETQ in the germline V gene. The junction had 10 bases not matched to a gene; V was cut back by 4 bases and J by 4 bases. The CDR3 consists of 15 residues. The CDR3 bases are TGCGCCAGCAGCCCTAGGACAGGGCCCGCATACGAGCAGTACTTC. It translates to CASSPRTGPAYEQYF. Filled out from reference TRBV5-1 and TRBJ2-7, the complete variable domain reads KAGVTQTPRYLIKTRGQQVTLSCSPISGHRSVSWYQQTPGQGLQFLFEYFSETQRNKGNFPGRFSGRQFSNSRSEMNVSTLELGDSALYLCASSPRTGPAYEQYFGPGTRLTVT.

The chain links TRBV11-3 to TRBJ2-2, with D perhaps TRBD2 (5 bases). The length of the CDR3 is 15 residues. Germline CDR1 and CDR2: SGHNT and YENEEA. V lost 5 bases and J lost 1, with 11 bases in between. CDR3 in amino acids: CASSLGLVNTGELFF. In nucleotides, the CDR3 is TGTGCCAGCAGCCTCGGACTGGTGAACACCGGGGAGCTGTTTTTT.

The chain uses TRBV11-2 and TRBJ2-2, with D hard to call. Looked up from germline, CDR1 is SGHAT and CDR2 is FQNNGV. The CDR3 covers 11 residues. V lost 8 bases to trimming and J lost 5 bases, with 6 bases between them. This CDR3 reads CASYWTGELFF. For the CDR3, the DNA is TGTGCCAGCTACTGGACCGGGGAGCTGTTTTTT.

This clonotype appeared a few times. The gene calls are TRBV6-1 and TRBJ2-7, with TRBD2 matching over 7 bases. Germline V lookup: CDR1 MNHNS, CDR2 SASEGT. The CDR3 is 13 residues long. The V segment lost 8 bases and the J segment 4 bases; nucleotides outside the gene matches: 8. The CDR3 is CASYEAGEYEQYF. The CDR3 coding sequence is TGTGCCAGCTACGAGGCGGGGGAGTACGAGCAGTACTTC.

This rearrangement joins TRBV4-2 to TRBJ2-7; 8 bases align to TRBD2. The CDR3 spans 16 residues. The germline CDR1 and CDR2 sequences are LGHNA and YNFKEQ. V shed 2 bases, J shed 4 bases, and the junction held 10 bases outside the gene matches. CDR3 sequence (DNA): TGTGCCAGCAGCCAAAGTATTAGCGGGATCAGGTACGAGCAGTACTTC. Amino acid sequence: CASSQSISGIRYEQYF.

The chain links TRBV6-5 to TRBJ2-5; no reliable D call. Trimming removed 0 bases from V and 5 bases from J, with 16 bases in between. The length of the CDR3 is 16 residues. Germline V gives CDR1 MNHEY, CDR2 SVGAGI. In DNA, the CDR3 is TGTGCCAGCAGTTACTCGAACCCCGCACTTGAGGAGACCCAGTACTTC. This encodes CASSYSNPALEETQYF.

This clonotype was observed at least ten times. V and J are TRBV19 and TRBJ1-1; weak D call: TRBD1 (5 bases). The CDR3 runs to 15 residues. CDR1 is LNHDA and CDR2 is SQIVND in the germline V gene (reference sequence). Trimming stripped 10 bases from V and 3 bases from J, with 21 bases between. Here the CDR3 DNA reads TGTGCCACCAAAACCCTGGGGCAGTTTCACACTGAAGCTTTCTTT. Encoded protein: CATKTLGQFHTEAFF.